The 21 T cell receptor beta chains below come from one sample, sequenced in a study of blood T cell repertoires in COVID-19. Sequencing used immunoSEQ multiplex PCR; TCRdb keeps in-frame clones, though not all of them. This table holds roughly 200,000 clones, 84% found once. The sequenced sample was PBMCs or T cells enriched from blood (not recorded which). These receptors originate from a woman between 25 and 40 years old who had been exposed to COVID-19.

The V gene is TRBV19, the J gene TRBJ2-3; 10 nucleotides line up with TRBD1. CDR1 LNHDA and CDR2 SQIVND come from the germline V gene (reference sequence). V trimming: 4 bases; J trimming: 4 bases; junction bases outside the gene matches: 11. The CDR3 contains 17 residues. In DNA, the CDR3 is TGTGCCAGTAGTAAGGTAGAGGGACAGGGGACTTCAGATACGCAGTATTTT. Its protein is CASSKVEGQGTSDTQYF.

The CDR3 DNA is TGTGCCAGCAGTTACTCTATGAGCGGTGGGCTGGAGACCCAGTACTTC. Translated, it gives CASSYSMSGGLETQYF. The gene calls are TRBV6-5 and TRBJ2-5; D possibly corresponds to TRBD2 (5 bases). Trimming shortened V by 0 bases and J by 5 bases, and 16 bases separated the two germline ends. The CDR3 length is 16 residues. In germline, CDR1 is MNHEY, CDR2 SVGAGI.

The CDR3 loop is CASSPWTASSGANVLTF. In DNA, the CDR3 is TGTGCCAGCTCACCTTGGACAGCGAGCTCTGGGGCCAACGTCCTGACTTTC. V is TRBV18 and J is TRBJ2-6; tentative D call: TRBD1 (6 bases). The CDR3 sequence is 17 residues long. CDR1 KGHSH and CDR2 LQKENI come from the germline V gene. The germline V and J ends were trimmed by 3 bases and 0 bases, with 12 bases remaining between them.

The gene calls are TRBV6-2 or TRBV6-3 and TRBJ1-5, with D hard to call. There are 15 residues in the CDR3. Per the germline V gene, CDR1 is MNHEY and CDR2 is SVGEGT. V was pared by 2 bases and J by 0 bases, with 8 bases between. CDR3 DNA sequence: TGTGCCAGCAGTTACCCGCAGAATAGCAATCAGCCCCAGCATTTT. Its protein is CASSYPQNSNQPQHF.

This sequence joins TRBV10-2 and TRBJ2-3; 15 nucleotides agree with TRBD2. V was pared by 5 bases and J by 5 bases, with 11 bases of the junction left unmatched. This CDR3 spans 18 amino acids. The germline CDR1 and CDR2 sequences are WSHSY and SAAADI. This CDR3 reads CASSFGLAGGLSLDTQYF. The CDR3 nucleotides are TGCGCCAGCAGTTTCGGACTAGCGGGGGGGCTTTCGTTAGATACGCAGTATTTT.

The CDR3 sequence: CASSSGQGIHGYTF. The CDR3 nucleotides read TGTGCCAGCAGCTCGGGACAGGGGATTCATGGCTACACCTTC. The chain recombines TRBV7-8 with TRBJ1-2, with 10 bases that match TRBD1. The CDR3 sequence is 14 residues long. Looked up from germline, CDR1 is SGHVS and CDR2 is FQNEAQ. Trimming took 4 bases from V and 6 from J; bases not matched to a gene: 5.

In this sample, this clone turned up a few times. The chain links TRBV3-1 (or the pseudogene TRBV3-2) to TRBJ1-3; maybe TRBD1 (5 bases). Deletions cut 1 base from V and 3 bases from J, with 10 bases between. CDR1 LGHDT and CDR2 YNNKEL come from the germline V gene (reference sequence). This CDR3 is 15 amino acids long. The CDR3 sequence: CASSQGTMDGNTIYF. The CDR3 DNA sequence: TGTGCCAGCAGCCAAGGGACAATGGATGGAAACACCATATATTTT.

This clone was seen more than once but under ten times. The chain carries TRBV7-8 and TRBJ1-6; TRBD1 might be the D (6 bases). The V end lost 1 base, the J end lost 7 bases, and 11 bases lay between the germline ends. Germline assignment: CDR1 SGHVS and CDR2 FQNEAQ. This CDR3 comprises 15 residues. The CDR3 DNA sequence: TGTGCCAGCAGCTTAGACAGGGCGGAGAATTCACCCCTCCACTTT. Amino acid sequence: CASSLDRAENSPLHF.

The V and J genes are TRBV12-3 or TRBV12-4 and TRBJ2-1; TRBD1 matches at 8 bases. This CDR3 has 12 amino acids. J gave up 9 bases and V 6 bases, and 4 bases lay outside the gene matches. CDR3 coding DNA: TGTGCCAGCAGCCTGACAGGGGTTGAGCAGTTCTTC. This sequence encodes CASSLTGVEQFF.

V and J are TRBV19 and TRBJ1-5, with a weak D call TRBD1 (5 bases). CDR1 and CDR2 (germline): LNHDA, SQIVND (reference sequence). Trimming left V 4 bases short and J 4 bases short, with 11 bases between. The CDR3 runs to 14 residues. The CDR3 protein is CASSSRGGNQPQHF. The CDR3, as DNA: TGTGCCAGTAGTAGCCGTGGGGGGAATCAGCCCCAGCATTTT.

The chain recombines TRBV21-1 with TRBJ2-7; the DNA was not used to check the table's D call, TRBD2. TRBV21-1 is recorded as a pseudogene. The CDR3 has 12 amino acids. CDR3 DNA sequence: TGTGCCAGCACAGGAGGGACCTACGAGCAGTACTTC. It encodes CASTGGTYEQYF.

The V call is TRBV18, the J call TRBJ2-7, with 9 nucleotides matching TRBD1. V lost 3 bases to trimming and J lost 4 bases; unmatched junction nucleotides: 10. The CDR3 is 16 amino acids. Germline loops: CDR1 KGHSH, CDR2 LQKENI. The CDR3 sequence: CASSPEDRGRLYEQYF. The CDR3 nucleotides read TGTGCCAGCTCACCGGAGGACAGGGGACGATTGTACGAGCAGTACTTC.

The chain employs TRBV20-1 and TRBJ2-5; weak D call: TRBD1 (6 bases). The length of the CDR3 is 15 residues. V shed 3 bases and J shed 0 bases, with 14 bases lying between them. In germline, CDR1 is DFQATT, CDR2 SNEGSKA (reference sequence). CDR3 DNA sequence: TGCAGTGCTAGTCCGATGAAGGGGGACCAAGAGACCCAGTACTTC. This gives the protein CSASPMKGDQETQYF.

V is TRBV5-4 and J is TRBJ2-1; TRBD1 might be the D (5 bases). The V gene's germline CDR1 is SGHNT and CDR2 YYREEE (reference sequence). Trimming stripped 1 base from V and 7 bases from J, with 9 bases between. The CDR3 is 13 amino acids. CDR3 DNA: TGTGCCAGCAGCTTGCAGGGTTTGAATGAGCAGTTCTTC. This translates into CASSLQGLNEQFF.

CDR3: CASSPGTGGASDTEAFF. The DNA of the CDR3 is TGCGCCAGCAGCCCGGGGACAGGGGGCGCTTCGGACACTGAAGCTTTCTTT. The rearrangement links TRBV5-1 to TRBJ1-1; 12 nucleotides line up with TRBD1. The CDR3 is 17 amino acids. The germline V gene has CDR1 SGHRS and CDR2 YFSETQ. Germline trimming cut 4 bases from V and 3 bases from J; bases unmatched to any gene: 10.

The gene calls are TRBV19 and TRBJ2-1; the match to TRBD2 covers 11 bases. The CDR3 has 15 residues. J gave up 0 bases and V 10 bases, and 5 bases lay outside the gene matches. Germline V lookup: CDR1 LNHDA, CDR2 SQIVND (reference sequence). The CDR3 DNA reads as TGTGCCACTAGCGGGGGGTCGAGCTCCTACAATGAGCAGTTCTTC. Translating gives CATSGGSSSYNEQFF.

The chain links TRBV7-3 to TRBJ2-2; TRBD2 aligns across 9 bases. This CDR3 region has 15 residues. J lost 7 bases, V lost 3 bases, and 6 bases had no gene match. In germline, CDR1 is SGHTA, CDR2 FQGTGA. Here the CDR3 DNA reads TGTGCCAGCAGCTTGGGAGCGGGGGGCATCGGGGAGCTGTTTTTT. It is translated as CASSLGAGGIGELFF.

The gene calls are TRBV3-1 (or the pseudogene TRBV3-2) and TRBJ1-1; a possible D gene is TRBD1 (6 bases). There are 17 residues in the CDR3. V was trimmed by 0 bases and J by 3 bases, leaving 17 bases between them. Germline CDR1 LGHDT, CDR2 YNNKEL (reference sequence). The CDR3 is CASSQDRVVPGDTEAFF. The CDR3 DNA is TGTGCCAGCAGCCAAGACAGGGTAGTCCCAGGGGACACTGAAGCTTTCTTT.

This clone was seen once. The rearrangement joins TRBV30 to TRBJ1-2, with 7 nucleotides matching TRBD1. Germline CDR1 GTSNPN, CDR2 SVGIG (reference sequence). The CDR3 is 15 amino acids. V was pared by 5 bases and J by 5 bases, with 14 bases of the junction left unmatched. CDR3 DNA sequence: TGTGCCTGGGGTCATGCCAGGGGGGTTGGATATGGCTACACCTTC. Protein sequence: CAWGHARGVGYGYTF.

This chain joins TRBV7-2 and TRBJ2-1, with D uncertain. The CDR3 totals 12 residues. Germline CDR1 and CDR2: SGHTA and FQGNSA. Trimming cost V 0 bases and J 11 bases, with 8 bases left between them. DNA for the CDR3: TGTGCCAGCAGCTTAGCGCTACAGAAGCAGTTCTTC. Protein: CASSLALQKQFF.

The V call is TRBV10-3, the J call TRBJ1-2; D is undetermined. Germline V gene lookup returns CDR1 ENHRY and CDR2 SYGVKD. V lost 0 bases to trimming and J lost 0 bases, with 8 bases between them. The CDR3 runs to 15 residues. CDR3: CAISESYTANYGYTF. The CDR3 nucleotides are TGTGCCATCAGTGAGTCGTATACAGCTAACTATGGCTACACCTTC.